The clone carrying this T cell receptor beta chain was recorded a few times. The data stem from a study of cytomegalovirus exposure and HLA in healthy donors. PCR was performed using 60 Vbeta and 13 Jbeta primers. Method: immunoSEQ multiplex PCR; TCRdb's copy keeps in-frame clones and lacks some. This table holds about 150,000 clones, 75% to 85% found once. This CDR3 is built from 14 residues. In germline, CDR1 is ENHRY, CDR2 SYGVKD. V was clipped by 6 bases and J by 7 bases; unmatched bases: 4. This clonotype was obtained from a man aged 45-60 years in good health and CMV-seropositive. Sequenced sample: PBMCs. This chain joins TRBV10-3 and TRBJ1-4; 11 nucleotides match TRBD1. Written as DNA, the CDR3 is TGTGCCATCAGGTCGGGGACAGGGGGTGAAAAACTGTTTTTT. Protein sequence: CAIRSGTGGEKLFF.